A single sample is the source of the 14 T cell receptor beta chains below, sequenced in a study of control samples from healthy donors and cancer patients. Method: immunoSEQ multiplex PCR; TCRdb's copy keeps in-frame clones and lacks some. Altogether about 150,000 clones are present, around 95% being singletons, with the ten largest covering 5.5% to 6%. The sequencing input was blood. The receptor source for this set is a man aged 35 to 55 in good health.

The chain uses TRBV6-4 and TRBJ2-3; D is ambiguous. This CDR3 comprises 15 residues. Trimming cost V 0 bases and J 4 bases, with 11 bases left between them. The germline CDR1 and CDR2 sequences are MRHNA and SNTAGT. CDR3 nucleotide sequence: TGTGCCAGCAGTGACTCGTCCCTGGGCGCAGATACGCAGTATTTT. Amino acids: CASSDSSLGADTQYF.

This chain uses TRBV3-1 (or the pseudogene TRBV3-2) with TRBJ2-1, with D perhaps being TRBD1 or TRBD2 (5 bases each). The CDR3 consists of 17 residues. V lost 0 bases to trimming and J lost 6 bases, with 18 bases between them. Germline V gene sequence: CDR1 LGHDT, CDR2 YNNKEL (reference sequence). The CDR3 DNA sequence: TGTGCCAGCAGCCAAGATTGGGGGTGGCAGGAAGGCAATGAGCAGTTCTTC. This encodes CASSQDWGWQEGNEQFF.

This sequence joins TRBV7-9 and TRBJ1-4, with 7 positions matching TRBD1. V gave up 3 bases and J gave up 1 base; unmatched junction bases: 11. The CDR3 runs 18 residues. CDR1 is SEHNR, CDR2 FQNEAQ, per germline (reference sequence). CDR3 in DNA: TGTGCCAGCAGCTTTAACAGGGGCGGAGGGGGAACTAATGAAAAACTGTTTTTT. Its protein product is CASSFNRGGGGTNEKLFF.

The rearrangement joins TRBV4-1 to TRBJ1-2; D is uncertain. The germline CDR1 and CDR2 sequences are MGHRA and YSYEKL. The CDR3 is made up of 15 amino acids. Trimming took off 4 bases at V and 4 bases at J, with 16 bases between the two ends. The CDR3 here is CASSPLLTVGYGYTF. Written as DNA, the CDR3 is TGCGCCAGCAGCCCACTATTAACAGTTGGCTATGGCTACACCTTC.

The chain has TRBV6-6 and TRBJ2-1, with 9 bases lining up with TRBD2. Losses at the gene ends were 5 bases for V and 11 bases for J; bases not matched to a gene: 10. This CDR3 comprises 14 residues. Germline CDR1 and CDR2: MNHNY and SVGAGI (reference sequence). CDR3 coding DNA: TGTGCCAGCAGTAGTCACCAGCGGGGGGCCCAGCAGTTCTTC. Translated: CASSSHQRGAQQFF.

This chain links TRBV7-6 with TRBJ1-1; D call uncertain. Per the germline V gene, CDR1 is SGHVS and CDR2 is FNYEAQ. The V gene lost 4 bases and the J gene lost 1 base, with 1 base spanning the gap. The CDR3 loop spans 11 amino acids. The CDR3 sequence: CASSSNTEAFF. The CDR3, as DNA: TGTGCCAGCAGCTCGAACACTGAAGCTTTCTTT.

The chain employs TRBV6-6 and TRBJ2-3; TRBD2 might be the D (6 bases). This CDR3 has 16 amino acids. The V and J ends lost 10 bases and 5 bases respectively, with 25 bases between them. From germline, CDR1 is MNHNY and CDR2 SVGAGI (reference sequence). The CDR3 DNA sequence: TGTGCCACCTCGTCCGGGGGTAGAGGGCCGGGAGATACGCAGTATTTT. Protein: CATSSGGRGPGDTQYF.

This clone has a single count. The chain links TRBV9 to TRBJ2-3; D is unclear. The CDR3 is 14 residues long. Germline-derived CDR1 and CDR2 are SGDLS and YYNGEE. Trimming took 0 bases from V and 2 from J, leaving 7 bases between them. In DNA form, the CDR3 reads TGTGCCAGCAGCGTAGCAGGAAACACAGATACGCAGTATTTT. Translating gives CASSVAGNTDTQYF.

CDR3 nucleotides: TGTGCCAGCTCACCACGACAGGGGGTAGCTGAAGCTTTCTTT. Its protein is CASSPRQGVAEAFF. This chain links TRBV18 with TRBJ1-1; TRBD1 aligns across 9 bases. With 1 base clipped from V and 6 bases from J, the junction kept 3 bases outside the gene matches. Germline assignment: CDR1 KGHSH and CDR2 LQKENI. The CDR3 has 14 amino acids.

V and J are TRBV18 and TRBJ1-2, with 8 bases fitting TRBD1. The trim removed 4 bases at V and 2 bases at J, leaving 0 bases unmatched. Germline V lookup: CDR1 KGHSH, CDR2 LQKENI. This CDR3 has 13 residues. CDR3 residues: CASSRQGNYGYTF. The CDR3 DNA reads as TGTGCCAGCTCACGACAGGGGAACTATGGCTACACCTTC.

V and J are TRBV28 and TRBJ1-6; D is ambiguous. The germline V and J ends were trimmed by 8 bases and 10 bases, with 18 bases remaining between them. The CDR3 runs to 14 residues. The germline V gene encodes CDR1 MDHEN and CDR2 SYDVKM. The CDR3 loop reads CASGPLPSNSPLHF. CDR3 nucleotide sequence: TGTGCCAGCGGCCCTCTCCCCTCGAACTCACCCCTCCACTTT.

J is TRBJ1-1 and V is TRBV6-2 or TRBV6-3; tentatively, D is TRBD1 (5 bases). Germline CDR1 MNHEY, CDR2 SVGEGT. The CDR3 extends over 14 amino acids. Trimming stripped 2 bases from V and 7 bases from J, with 14 bases between. This CDR3 is CASSYVGGAIEAFF. CDR3 in DNA: TGTGCCAGCAGTTACGTGGGCGGGGCTATTGAAGCTTTCTTT.

The V and J genes are TRBV12-3 or TRBV12-4 and TRBJ2-5; maybe TRBD2 (5 bases). V was shortened by 7 bases and J by 2 bases, with 8 bases between the two germline ends. The CDR3 extends over 12 amino acids. CDR3 sequence (DNA): TGTGCCAGCACACGGGAACAAGAGACCCAGTACTTC. Its protein is CASTREQETQYF.

This clone has more than one count but fewer than ten. The J gene is TRBJ1-5, the V gene TRBV12-5; D possibly corresponds to TRBD1 (6 bases). CDR1 and CDR2 (germline): LGHNT, FRNRAP. The CDR3 totals 13 residues. V was trimmed by 7 bases and J by 3 bases, leaving 10 bases between them. The CDR3 spells CASEQGFNQPQHF. The CDR3 DNA reads as TGTGCTAGTGAACAGGGATTCAATCAGCCCCAGCATTTT.